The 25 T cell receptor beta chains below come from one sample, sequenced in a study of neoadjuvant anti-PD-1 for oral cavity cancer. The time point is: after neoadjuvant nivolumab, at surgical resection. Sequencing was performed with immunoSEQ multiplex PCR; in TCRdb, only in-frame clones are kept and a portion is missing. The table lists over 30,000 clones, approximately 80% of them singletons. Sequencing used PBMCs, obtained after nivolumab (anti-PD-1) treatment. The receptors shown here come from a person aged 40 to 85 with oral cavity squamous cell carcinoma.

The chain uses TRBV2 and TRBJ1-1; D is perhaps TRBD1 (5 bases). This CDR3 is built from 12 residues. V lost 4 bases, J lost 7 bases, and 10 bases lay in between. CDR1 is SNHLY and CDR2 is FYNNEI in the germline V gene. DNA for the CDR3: TGTGCCAGCAGTGGATGGGACCGTGAAGCTTTCTTT. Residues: CASSGWDREAFF.

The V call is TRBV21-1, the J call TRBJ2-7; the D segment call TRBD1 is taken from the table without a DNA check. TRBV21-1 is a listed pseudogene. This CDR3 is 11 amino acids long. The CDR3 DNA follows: TGTGCCAGCAGCAACACCTACGAGCAGTACTTC. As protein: CASSNTYEQYF.

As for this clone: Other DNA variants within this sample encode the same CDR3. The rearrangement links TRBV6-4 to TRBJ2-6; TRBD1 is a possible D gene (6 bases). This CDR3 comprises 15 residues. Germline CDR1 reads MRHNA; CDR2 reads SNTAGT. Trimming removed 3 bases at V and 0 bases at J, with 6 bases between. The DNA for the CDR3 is TGTGCCAGCAGTGAGGACAGCTCTGGGGCCAACGTCCTGACTTTC. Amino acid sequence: CASSEDSSGANVLTF.

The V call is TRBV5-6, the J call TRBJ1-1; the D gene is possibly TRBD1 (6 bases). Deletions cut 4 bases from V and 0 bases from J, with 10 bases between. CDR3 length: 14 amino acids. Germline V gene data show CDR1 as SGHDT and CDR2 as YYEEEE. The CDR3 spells CASSPGTLNTEAFF. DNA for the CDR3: TGTGCCAGCAGCCCTGGGACACTGAACACTGAAGCTTTCTTT.

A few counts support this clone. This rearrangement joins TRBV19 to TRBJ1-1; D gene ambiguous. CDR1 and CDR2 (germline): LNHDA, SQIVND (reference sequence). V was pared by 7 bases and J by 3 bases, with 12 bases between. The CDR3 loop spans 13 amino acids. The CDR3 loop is CASTIGVYTEAFF. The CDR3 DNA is TGTGCCAGTACCATTGGGGTATACACTGAAGCTTTCTTT.

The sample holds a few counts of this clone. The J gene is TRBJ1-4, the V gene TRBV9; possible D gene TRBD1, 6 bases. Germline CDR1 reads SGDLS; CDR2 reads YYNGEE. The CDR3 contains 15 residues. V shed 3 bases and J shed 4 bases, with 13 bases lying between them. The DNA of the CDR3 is TGTGCCAGCAGCGACACGACAGGATTTAATGAAAAACTGTTTTTT. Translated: CASSDTTGFNEKLFF.

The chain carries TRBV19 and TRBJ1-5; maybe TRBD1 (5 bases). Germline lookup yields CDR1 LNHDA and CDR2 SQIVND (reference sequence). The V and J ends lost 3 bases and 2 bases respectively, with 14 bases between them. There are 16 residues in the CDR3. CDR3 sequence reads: CASSMVRVGGNQPQHF. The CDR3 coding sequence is TGTGCCAGTAGTATGGTCAGGGTAGGGGGCAATCAGCCCCAGCATTTT.

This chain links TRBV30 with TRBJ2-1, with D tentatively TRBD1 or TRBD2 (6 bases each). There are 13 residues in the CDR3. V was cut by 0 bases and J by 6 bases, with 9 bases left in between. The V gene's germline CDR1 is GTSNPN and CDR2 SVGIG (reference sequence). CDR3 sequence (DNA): TGTGCCTGGAGTGTAGGGGGGCCCAATGAGCAGTTCTTC. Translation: CAWSVGGPNEQFF.

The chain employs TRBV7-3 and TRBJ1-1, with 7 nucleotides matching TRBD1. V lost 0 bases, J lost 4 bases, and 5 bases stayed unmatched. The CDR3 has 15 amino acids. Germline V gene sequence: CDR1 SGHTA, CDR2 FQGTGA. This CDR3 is CASSLTPGGTTEAFF. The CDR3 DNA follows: TGTGCCAGCAGCTTAACCCCAGGGGGAACCACTGAAGCTTTCTTT.

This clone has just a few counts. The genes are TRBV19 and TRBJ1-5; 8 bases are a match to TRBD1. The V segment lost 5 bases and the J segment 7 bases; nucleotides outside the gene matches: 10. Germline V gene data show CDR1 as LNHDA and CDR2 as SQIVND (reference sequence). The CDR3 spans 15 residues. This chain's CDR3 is CASSPRTGFGQPQHF. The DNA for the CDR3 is TGTGCCAGTAGTCCCCGGACAGGGTTCGGGCAGCCCCAGCATTTT.

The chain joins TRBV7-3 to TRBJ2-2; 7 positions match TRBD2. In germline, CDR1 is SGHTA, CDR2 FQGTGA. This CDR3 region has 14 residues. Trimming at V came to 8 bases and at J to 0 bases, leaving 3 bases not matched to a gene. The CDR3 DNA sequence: TGTGCCAGCGCTAGCGGCCCGAACACCGGGGAGCTGTTTTTT. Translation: CASASGPNTGELFF.

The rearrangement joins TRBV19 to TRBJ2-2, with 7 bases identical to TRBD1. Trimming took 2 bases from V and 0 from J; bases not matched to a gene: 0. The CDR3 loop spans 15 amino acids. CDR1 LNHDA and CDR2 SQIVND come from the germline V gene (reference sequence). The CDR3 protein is CASSIQGANTGELFF. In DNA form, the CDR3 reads TGTGCCAGTAGTATACAGGGGGCGAACACCGGGGAGCTGTTTTTT.

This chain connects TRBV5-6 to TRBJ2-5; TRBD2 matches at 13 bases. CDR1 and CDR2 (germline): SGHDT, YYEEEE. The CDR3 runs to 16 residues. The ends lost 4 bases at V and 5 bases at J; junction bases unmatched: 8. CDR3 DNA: TGTGCCAGCAGCCCTGGACTAGCGGGAGCTCTGGAGACCCAGTACTTC. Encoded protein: CASSPGLAGALETQYF.

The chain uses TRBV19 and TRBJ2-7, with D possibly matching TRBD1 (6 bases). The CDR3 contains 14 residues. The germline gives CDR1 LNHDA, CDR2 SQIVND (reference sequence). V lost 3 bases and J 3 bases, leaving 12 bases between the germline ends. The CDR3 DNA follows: TGTGCCAGTAGTATGAGGGGGTTGAACTACGAGCAGTACTTC. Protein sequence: CASSMRGLNYEQYF.

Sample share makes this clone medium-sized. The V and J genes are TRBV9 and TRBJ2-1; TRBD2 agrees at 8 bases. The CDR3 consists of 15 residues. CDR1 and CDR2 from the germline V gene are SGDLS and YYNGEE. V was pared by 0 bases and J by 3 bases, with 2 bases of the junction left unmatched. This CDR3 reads CASSVDSGGYNEQFF. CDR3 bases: TGTGCCAGCAGCGTAGACAGCGGGGGCTACAATGAGCAGTTCTTC.

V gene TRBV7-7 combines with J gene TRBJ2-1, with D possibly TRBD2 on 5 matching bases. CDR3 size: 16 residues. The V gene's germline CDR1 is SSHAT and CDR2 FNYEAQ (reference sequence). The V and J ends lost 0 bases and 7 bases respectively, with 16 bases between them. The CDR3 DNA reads TGTGCCAGCAGCTTAGCGGTACTCCCACCGGGGAATGAGCAGTTCTTC. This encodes CASSLAVLPPGNEQFF.

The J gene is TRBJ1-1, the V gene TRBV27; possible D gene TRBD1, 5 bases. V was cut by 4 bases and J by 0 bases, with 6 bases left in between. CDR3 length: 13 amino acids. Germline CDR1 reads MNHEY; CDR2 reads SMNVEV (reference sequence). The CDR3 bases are TGTGCCAGCAGTTACAGGTTGAACACTGAAGCTTTCTTT. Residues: CASSYRLNTEAFF.

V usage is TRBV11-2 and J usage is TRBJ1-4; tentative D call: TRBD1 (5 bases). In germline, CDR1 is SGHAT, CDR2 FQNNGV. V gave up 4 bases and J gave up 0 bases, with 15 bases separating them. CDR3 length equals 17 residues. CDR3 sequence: CASSSIGAAATNEKLFF. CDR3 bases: TGTGCCAGCAGCTCGATCGGGGCCGCTGCAACTAATGAAAAACTGTTTTTT.

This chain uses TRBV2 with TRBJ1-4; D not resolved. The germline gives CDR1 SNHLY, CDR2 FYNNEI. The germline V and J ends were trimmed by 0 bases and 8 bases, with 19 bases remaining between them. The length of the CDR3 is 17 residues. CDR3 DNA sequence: TGTGCCAGCAGTGAAGCTAGGGCCGGGGAGGGAGGGGAAAAACTGTTTTTT. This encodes CASSEARAGEGGEKLFF. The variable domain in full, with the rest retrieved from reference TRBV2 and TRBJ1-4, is EPEVTQTPSHQVTQMGQEVILRCVPISNHLYFYWYRQILGQKVEFLVSFYNNEISEKSEIFDDQFSVERPDGSNFTLKIRSTKLEDSAMYFCASSEARAGEGGEKLFFGSGTQLSVL.

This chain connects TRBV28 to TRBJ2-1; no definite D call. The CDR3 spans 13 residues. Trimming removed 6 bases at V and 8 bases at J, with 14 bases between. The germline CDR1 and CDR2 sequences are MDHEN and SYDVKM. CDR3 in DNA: TGTGCCAGCAGCGGCTTTCACTCCGATGAGCAGTTCTTC. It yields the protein CASSGFHSDEQFF.

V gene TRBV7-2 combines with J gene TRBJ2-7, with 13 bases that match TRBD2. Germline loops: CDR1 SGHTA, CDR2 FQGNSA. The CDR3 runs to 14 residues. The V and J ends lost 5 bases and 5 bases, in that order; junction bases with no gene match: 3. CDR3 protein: CASSITSGGDEQYF. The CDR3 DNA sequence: TGTGCCAGCAGCATCACTAGCGGGGGGGACGAGCAGTACTTC.

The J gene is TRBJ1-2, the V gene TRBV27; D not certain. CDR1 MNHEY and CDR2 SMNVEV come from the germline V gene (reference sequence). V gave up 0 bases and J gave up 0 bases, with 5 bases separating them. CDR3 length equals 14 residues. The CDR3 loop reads CASSLSQPNYGYTF. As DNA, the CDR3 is TGTGCCAGCAGTTTATCCCAGCCTAACTATGGCTACACCTTC.

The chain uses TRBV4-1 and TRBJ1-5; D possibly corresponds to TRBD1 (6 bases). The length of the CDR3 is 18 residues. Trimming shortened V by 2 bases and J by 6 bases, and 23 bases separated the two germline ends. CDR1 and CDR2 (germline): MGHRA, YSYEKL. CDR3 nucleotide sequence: TGCGCCAGCAGCCAACGGACCGGGACAAATACTGGGGGTCAGCCCCAGCATTTT. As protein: CASSQRTGTNTGGQPQHF.

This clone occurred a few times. The CDR3 region has the DNA TGCGCCAGCAGCCCAGACAGACTCGGGGAGCTGTTTTTT. Translation gives CASSPDRLGELFF. The chain joins TRBV4-1 to TRBJ2-2; D is possibly TRBD1 (5 bases). This CDR3 spans 13 amino acids. V lost 4 bases, J lost 7 bases, and 10 bases lay in between. Germline loops: CDR1 MGHRA, CDR2 YSYEKL.

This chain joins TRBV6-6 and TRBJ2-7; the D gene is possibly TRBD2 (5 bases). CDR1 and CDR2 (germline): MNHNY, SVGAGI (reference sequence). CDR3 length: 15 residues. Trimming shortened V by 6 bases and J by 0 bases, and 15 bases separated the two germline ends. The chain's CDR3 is CASSPLAEGSYEQYF. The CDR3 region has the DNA TGTGCCAGCAGCCCCCTAGCAGAGGGCTCCTACGAGCAGTACTTC.